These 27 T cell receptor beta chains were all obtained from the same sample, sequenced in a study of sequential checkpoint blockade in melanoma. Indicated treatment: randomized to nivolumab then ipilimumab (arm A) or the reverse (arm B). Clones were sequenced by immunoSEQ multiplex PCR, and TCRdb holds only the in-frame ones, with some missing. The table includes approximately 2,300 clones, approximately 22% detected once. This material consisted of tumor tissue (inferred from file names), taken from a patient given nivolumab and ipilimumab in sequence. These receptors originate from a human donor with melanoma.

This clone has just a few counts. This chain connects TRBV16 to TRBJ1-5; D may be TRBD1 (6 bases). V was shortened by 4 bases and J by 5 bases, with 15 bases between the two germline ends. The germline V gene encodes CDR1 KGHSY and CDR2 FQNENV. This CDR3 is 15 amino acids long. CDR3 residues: CASSPPRGLDQPQHF. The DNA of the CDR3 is TGTGCCAGCAGCCCGCCCAGGGGACTAGATCAGCCCCAGCATTTT.

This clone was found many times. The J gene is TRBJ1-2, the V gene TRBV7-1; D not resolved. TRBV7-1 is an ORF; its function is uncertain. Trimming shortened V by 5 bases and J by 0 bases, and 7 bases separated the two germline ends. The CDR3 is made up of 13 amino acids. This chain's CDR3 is CASSRTPNYGYTF. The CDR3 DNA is TGTGCCAGCAGCCGCACTCCTAACTATGGCTACACCTTC.

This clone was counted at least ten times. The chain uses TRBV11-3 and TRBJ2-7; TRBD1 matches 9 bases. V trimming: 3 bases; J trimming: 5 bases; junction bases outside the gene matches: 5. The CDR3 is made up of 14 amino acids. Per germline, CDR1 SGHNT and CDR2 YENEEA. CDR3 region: CASSLGQGSDEQYF. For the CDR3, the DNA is TGTGCCAGCAGCTTGGGACAGGGTTCCGACGAGCAGTACTTC. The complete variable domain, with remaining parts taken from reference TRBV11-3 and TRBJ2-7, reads EAGVVQSPRYKIIEKKQPVAFWCNPISGHNTLYWYLQNLGQGPELLIRYENEEAVDDSQLPKDRFSAERLKGVDSTLKIQPAELGDSAVYLCASSLGQGSDEQYFGPGTRLTVT.

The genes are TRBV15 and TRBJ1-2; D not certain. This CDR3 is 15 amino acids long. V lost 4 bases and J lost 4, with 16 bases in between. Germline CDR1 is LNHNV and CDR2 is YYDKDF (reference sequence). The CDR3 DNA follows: TGTGCCACCAGCATGCGCCCGGGAGATCCCTATGGCTACACCTTC. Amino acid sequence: CATSMRPGDPYGYTF.

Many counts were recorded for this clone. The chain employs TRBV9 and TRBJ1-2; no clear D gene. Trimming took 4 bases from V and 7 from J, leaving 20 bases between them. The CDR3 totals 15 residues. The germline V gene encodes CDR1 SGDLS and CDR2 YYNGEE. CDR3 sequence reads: CASSTTNDGPRGYTF. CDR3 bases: TGTGCCAGCAGCACAACAAACGACGGTCCCCGTGGCTACACCTTC.

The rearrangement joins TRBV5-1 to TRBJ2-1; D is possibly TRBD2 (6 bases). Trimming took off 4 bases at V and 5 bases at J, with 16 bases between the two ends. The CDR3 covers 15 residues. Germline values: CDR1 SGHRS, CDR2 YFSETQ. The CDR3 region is CASSGGLGRDNEQFF. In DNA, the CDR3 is TGCGCCAGCAGCGGGGGGTTGGGGCGGGACAATGAGCAGTTCTTC.

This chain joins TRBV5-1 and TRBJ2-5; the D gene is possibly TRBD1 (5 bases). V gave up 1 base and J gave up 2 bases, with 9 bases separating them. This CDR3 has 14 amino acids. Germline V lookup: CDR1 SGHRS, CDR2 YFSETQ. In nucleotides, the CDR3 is TGCGCCAGCAGCTTGTACCAGGGACAAGAGACCCAGTACTTC. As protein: CASSLYQGQETQYF.

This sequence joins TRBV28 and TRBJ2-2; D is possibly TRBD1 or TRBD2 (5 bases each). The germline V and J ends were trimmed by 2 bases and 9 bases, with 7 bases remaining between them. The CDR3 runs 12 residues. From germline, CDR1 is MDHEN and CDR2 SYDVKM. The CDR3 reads CASSLGDRELFF. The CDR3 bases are TGTGCCAGCAGTTTAGGGGACCGGGAGCTGTTTTTT.

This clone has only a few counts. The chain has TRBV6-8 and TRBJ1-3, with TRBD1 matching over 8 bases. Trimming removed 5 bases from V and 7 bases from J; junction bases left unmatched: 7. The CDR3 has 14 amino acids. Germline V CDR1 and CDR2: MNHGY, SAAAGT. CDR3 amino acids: CASSDRGLANTIYF. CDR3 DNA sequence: TGTGCCAGCAGTGACAGGGGTTTGGCGAACACCATATATTTT.

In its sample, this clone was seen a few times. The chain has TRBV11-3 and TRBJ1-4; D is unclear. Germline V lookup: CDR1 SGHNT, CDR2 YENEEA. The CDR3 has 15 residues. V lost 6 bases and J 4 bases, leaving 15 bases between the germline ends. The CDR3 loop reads CASSYTGSLNEKLFF. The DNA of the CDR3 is TGTGCCAGCAGTTATACCGGGTCCCTTAATGAAAAACTGTTTTTT.

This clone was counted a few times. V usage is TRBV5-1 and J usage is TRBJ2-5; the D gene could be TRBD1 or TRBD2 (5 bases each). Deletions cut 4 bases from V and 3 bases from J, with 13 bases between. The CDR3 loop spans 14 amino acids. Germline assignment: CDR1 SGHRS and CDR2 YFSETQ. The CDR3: CASSNGASEETQYF. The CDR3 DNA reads TGCGCCAGCAGCAACGGGGCGTCGGAAGAGACCCAGTACTTC. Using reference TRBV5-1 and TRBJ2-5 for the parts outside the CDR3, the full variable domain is KAGVTQTPRYLIKTRGQQVTLSCSPISGHRSVSWYQQTPGQGLQFLFEYFSETQRNKGNFPGRFSGRQFSNSRSEMNVSTLELGDSALYLCASSNGASEETQYFGPGTRLLVL.

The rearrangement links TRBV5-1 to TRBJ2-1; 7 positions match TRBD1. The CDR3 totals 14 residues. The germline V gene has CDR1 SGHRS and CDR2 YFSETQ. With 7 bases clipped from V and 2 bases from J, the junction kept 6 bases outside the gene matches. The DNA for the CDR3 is TGCGCCAGCCGAACAGGGGCTCCCTACAATGAGCAGTTCTTC. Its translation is CASRTGAPYNEQFF. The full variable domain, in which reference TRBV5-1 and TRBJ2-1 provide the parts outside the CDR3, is KAGVTQTPRYLIKTRGQQVTLSCSPISGHRSVSWYQQTPGQGLQFLFEYFSETQRNKGNFPGRFSGRQFSNSRSEMNVSTLELGDSALYLCASRTGAPYNEQFFGPGTRLTVL.

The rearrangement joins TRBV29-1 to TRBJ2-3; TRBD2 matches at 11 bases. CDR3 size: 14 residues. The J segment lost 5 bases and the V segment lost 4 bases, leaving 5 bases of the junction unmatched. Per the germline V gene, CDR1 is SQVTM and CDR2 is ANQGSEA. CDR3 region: CSVGSGRARDTQYF. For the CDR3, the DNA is TGCAGCGTTGGTAGCGGGAGGGCTAGAGATACGCAGTATTTT.

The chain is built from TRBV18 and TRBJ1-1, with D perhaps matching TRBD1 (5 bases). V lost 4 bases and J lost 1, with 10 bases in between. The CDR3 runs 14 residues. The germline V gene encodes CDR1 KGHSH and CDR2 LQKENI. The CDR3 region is CASSQGAGNTEAFF. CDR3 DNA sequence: TGTGCCAGCTCACAAGGGGCAGGGAACACTGAAGCTTTCTTT.

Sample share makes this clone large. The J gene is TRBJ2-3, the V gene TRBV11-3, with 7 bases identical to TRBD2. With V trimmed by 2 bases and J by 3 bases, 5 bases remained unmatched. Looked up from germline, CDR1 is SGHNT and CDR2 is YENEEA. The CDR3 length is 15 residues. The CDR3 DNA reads TGTGCCAGCAGCTTAATCGGGGGGTGGACAGATACGCAGTATTTT. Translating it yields CASSLIGGWTDTQYF.

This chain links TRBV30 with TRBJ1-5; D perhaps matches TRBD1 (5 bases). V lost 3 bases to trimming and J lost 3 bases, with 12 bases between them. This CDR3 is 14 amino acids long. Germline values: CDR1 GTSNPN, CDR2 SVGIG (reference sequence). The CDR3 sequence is CAWRGLGNNQPQHF. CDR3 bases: TGTGCCTGGAGGGGACTCGGGAACAATCAGCCCCAGCATTTT.

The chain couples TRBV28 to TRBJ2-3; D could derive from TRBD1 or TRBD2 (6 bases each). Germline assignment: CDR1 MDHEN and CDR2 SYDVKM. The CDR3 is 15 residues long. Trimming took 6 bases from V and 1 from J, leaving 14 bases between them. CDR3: CASSRRDIRTDTQYF. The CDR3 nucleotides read TGTGCCAGCAGCCGGCGGGACATACGCACAGATACGCAGTATTTT. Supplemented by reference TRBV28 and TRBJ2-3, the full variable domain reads DVKVTQSSRYLVKRTGEKVFLECVQDMDHENMFWYRQDPGLGLRLIYFSYDVKMKEKGDIPEGYSVSREKKERFSLILESASTNQTSMYLCASSRRDIRTDTQYFGPGTRLTVL.

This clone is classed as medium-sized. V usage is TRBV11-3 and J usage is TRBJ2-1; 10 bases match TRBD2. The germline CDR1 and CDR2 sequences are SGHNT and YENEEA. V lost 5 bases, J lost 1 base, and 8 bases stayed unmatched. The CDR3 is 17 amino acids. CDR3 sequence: CASSPTLLAGSYNEQFF. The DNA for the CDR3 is TGTGCCAGCAGCCCGACCCTACTAGCGGGATCCTACAATGAGCAGTTCTTC.

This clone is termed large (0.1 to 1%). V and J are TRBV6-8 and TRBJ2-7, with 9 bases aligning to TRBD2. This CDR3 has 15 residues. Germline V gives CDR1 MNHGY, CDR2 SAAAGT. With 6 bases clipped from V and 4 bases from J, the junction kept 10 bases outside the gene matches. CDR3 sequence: CASSPIRGGAYEQYF. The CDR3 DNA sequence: TGTGCCAGCAGCCCAATCCGCGGGGGGGCTTACGAGCAGTACTTC.

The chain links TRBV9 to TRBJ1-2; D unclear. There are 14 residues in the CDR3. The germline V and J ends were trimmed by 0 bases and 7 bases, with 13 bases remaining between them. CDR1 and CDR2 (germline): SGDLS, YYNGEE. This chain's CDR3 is CASSVDLEAGGYTF. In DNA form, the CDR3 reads TGTGCCAGCAGCGTAGATTTGGAGGCCGGTGGCTACACCTTC. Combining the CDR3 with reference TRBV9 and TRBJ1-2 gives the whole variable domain DSGVTQTPKHLITATGQRVTLRCSPRSGDLSVYWYQQSLDQGLQFLIQYYNGEERAKGNILERFSAQQFPDLHSELNLSSLELGDSALYFCASSVDLEAGGYTFGSGTRLTVV.

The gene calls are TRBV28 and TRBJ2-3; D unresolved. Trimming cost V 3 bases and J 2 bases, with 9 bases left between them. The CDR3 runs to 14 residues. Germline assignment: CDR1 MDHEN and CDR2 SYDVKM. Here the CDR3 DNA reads TGTGCCAGCAGTTTCCTCGACAACACAGATACGCAGTATTTT. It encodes CASSFLDNTDTQYF. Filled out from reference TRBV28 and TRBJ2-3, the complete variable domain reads DVKVTQSSRYLVKRTGEKVFLECVQDMDHENMFWYRQDPGLGLRLIYFSYDVKMKEKGDIPEGYSVSREKKERFSLILESASTNQTSMYLCASSFLDNTDTQYFGPGTRLTVL.

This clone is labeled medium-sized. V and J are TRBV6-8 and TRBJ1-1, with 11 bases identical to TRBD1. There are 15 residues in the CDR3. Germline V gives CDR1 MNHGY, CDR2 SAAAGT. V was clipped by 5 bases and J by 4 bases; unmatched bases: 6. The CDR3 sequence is CASSPRGTGGTEAFF. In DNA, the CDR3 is TGTGCCAGCAGTCCACGGGGGACAGGGGGCACTGAAGCTTTCTTT.

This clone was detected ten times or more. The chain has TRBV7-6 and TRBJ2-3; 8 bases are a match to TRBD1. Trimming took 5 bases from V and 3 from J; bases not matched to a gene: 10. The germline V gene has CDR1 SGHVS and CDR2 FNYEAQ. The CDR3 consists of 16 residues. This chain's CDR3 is CASSQGTGGGTDTQYF. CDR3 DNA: TGTGCCAGCAGCCAGGGGACAGGAGGAGGTACAGATACGCAGTATTTT.

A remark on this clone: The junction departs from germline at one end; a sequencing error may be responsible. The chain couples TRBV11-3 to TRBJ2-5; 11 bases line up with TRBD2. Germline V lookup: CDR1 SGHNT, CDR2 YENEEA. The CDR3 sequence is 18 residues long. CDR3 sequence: CASSLEVPGLAARGTQYF. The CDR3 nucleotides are TGTGCTAGCAGCTTAGAGGTTCCGGGACTAGCGGCCAGGGGGACCCAGTACTTC.

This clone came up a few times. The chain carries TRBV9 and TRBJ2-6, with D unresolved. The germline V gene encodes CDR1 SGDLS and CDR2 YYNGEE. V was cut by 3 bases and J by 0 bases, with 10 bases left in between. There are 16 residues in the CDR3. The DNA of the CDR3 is TGTGCCAGCAGCGCCCGCGGCAACTCTGGGGCCAACGTCCTGACTTTC. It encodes CASSARGNSGANVLTF.

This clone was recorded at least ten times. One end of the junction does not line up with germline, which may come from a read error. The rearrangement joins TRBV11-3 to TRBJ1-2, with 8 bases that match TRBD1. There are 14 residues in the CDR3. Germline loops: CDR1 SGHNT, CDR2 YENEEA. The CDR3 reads CASSLDRGPYGYTF. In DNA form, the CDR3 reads TGTGCTAGCAGCTTAGACAGGGGACCTTATGGCTACACCTTC.

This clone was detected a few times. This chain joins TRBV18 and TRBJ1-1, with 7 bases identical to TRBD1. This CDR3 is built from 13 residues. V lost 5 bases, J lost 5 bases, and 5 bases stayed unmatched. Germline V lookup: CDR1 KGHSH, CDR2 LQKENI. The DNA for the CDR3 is TGTGCCAGCTCAACTGACAGGGCTACTGAAGCTTTCTTT. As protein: CASSTDRATEAFF.